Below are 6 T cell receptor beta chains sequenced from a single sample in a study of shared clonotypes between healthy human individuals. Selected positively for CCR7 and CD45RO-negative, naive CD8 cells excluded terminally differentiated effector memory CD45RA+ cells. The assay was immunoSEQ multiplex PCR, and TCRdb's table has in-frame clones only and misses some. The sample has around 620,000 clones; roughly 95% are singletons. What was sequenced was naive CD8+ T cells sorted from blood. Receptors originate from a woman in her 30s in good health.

The CDR3 nucleotides read TGTGCCAGTAAGGCACCCGGTTCTTACGAGCAGTACTTC. It codes for CASKAPGSYEQYF. The chain employs TRBV19 and TRBJ2-7; D gene ambiguous. CDR3 length: 13 residues. V was cut by 7 bases and J by 4 bases, with 14 bases left in between. The germline V gene encodes CDR1 LNHDA and CDR2 SQIVND (reference sequence).

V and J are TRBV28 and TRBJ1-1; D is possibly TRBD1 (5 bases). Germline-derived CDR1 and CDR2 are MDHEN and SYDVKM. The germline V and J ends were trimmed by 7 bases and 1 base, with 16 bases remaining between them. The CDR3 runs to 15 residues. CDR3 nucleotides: TGTGCCAGCACCCTTCTTGGGACTGAGAACACTGAAGCTTTCTTT. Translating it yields CASTLLGTENTEAFF.

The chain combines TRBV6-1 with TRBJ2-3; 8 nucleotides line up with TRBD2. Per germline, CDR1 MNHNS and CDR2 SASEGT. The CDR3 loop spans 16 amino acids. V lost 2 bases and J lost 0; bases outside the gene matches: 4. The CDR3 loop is CASSERTSKSTDTQYF. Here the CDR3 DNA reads TGTGCCAGCAGTGAAAGGACTAGCAAAAGCACAGATACGCAGTATTTT.

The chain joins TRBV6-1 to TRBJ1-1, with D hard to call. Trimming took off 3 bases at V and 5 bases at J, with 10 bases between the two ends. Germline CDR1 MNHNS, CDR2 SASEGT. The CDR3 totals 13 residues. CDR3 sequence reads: CASSEIVGTEAFF. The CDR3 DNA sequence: TGTGCCAGCAGTGAGATAGTGGGTACTGAAGCTTTCTTT.

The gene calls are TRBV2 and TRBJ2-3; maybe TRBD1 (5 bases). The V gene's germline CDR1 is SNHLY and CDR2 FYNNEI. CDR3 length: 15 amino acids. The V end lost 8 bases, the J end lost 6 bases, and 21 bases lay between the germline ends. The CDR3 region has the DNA TGTGCCAGCTTCGTCCAGGGCGCCGAAGTGGATACGCAGTATTTT. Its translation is CASFVQGAEVDTQYF.

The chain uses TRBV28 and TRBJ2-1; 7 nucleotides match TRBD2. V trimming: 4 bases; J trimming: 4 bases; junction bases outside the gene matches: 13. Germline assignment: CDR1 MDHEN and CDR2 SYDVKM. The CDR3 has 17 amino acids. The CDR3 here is CASSSSPAGMLYNEQFF. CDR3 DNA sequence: TGTGCCAGCAGTTCCAGTCCAGCGGGAATGCTATACAATGAGCAGTTCTTC.